This T cell receptor beta chain was sequenced during a study of Ad26.COV2.S vaccination and SARS-CoV-2 variants. Study-level background: The study gave Ad26.COV2.S intramuscularly, once or twice 56 days apart. The study's findings and limits: Responses of spike-specific T cells (both CD8+ and CD4+) reportedly showed substantial breadth after vaccination.

Produced via immunoSEQ multiplex PCR; TCRdb's table is partial and in-frame only. Of more than 400,000 clones listed, 92% are singletons. As for this clone: Its target is not known.

Regarding treatment: about 20 received Ad26.COV2.S at low or high dose, single or two shots; several received placebo; per-sample allocation not given. Material that was analyzed had been drawn on day 63 after the first vaccine or placebo injection. In Boston, the donor was an adult between 18-55 years of age. Wuhan-strain SARS-CoV-2 spike was expressed by the Ad26 vector that made up the vaccine. The germline gives CDR1 MNHEY, CDR2 SMNVEV (reference sequence). V dropped 2 bases and J dropped 8 bases, with 13 bases sitting between them. CDR3 length: 14 residues. This specimen was peripheral blood, taken in a trial of Ad26.COV2.S vaccine versus placebo. The TCR sequence derives from a person aged 18-65 years who received the Ad26.COV2.S COVID-19 vaccine or a placebo. V gene TRBV27 combines with J gene TRBJ2-1; D might be TRBD2 (6 bases). CDR3 region: CASSLRRGGDEQFF. The CDR3 DNA is TGTGCCAGCAGTTTAAGGAGGGGCGGCGATGAGCAGTTCTTC.